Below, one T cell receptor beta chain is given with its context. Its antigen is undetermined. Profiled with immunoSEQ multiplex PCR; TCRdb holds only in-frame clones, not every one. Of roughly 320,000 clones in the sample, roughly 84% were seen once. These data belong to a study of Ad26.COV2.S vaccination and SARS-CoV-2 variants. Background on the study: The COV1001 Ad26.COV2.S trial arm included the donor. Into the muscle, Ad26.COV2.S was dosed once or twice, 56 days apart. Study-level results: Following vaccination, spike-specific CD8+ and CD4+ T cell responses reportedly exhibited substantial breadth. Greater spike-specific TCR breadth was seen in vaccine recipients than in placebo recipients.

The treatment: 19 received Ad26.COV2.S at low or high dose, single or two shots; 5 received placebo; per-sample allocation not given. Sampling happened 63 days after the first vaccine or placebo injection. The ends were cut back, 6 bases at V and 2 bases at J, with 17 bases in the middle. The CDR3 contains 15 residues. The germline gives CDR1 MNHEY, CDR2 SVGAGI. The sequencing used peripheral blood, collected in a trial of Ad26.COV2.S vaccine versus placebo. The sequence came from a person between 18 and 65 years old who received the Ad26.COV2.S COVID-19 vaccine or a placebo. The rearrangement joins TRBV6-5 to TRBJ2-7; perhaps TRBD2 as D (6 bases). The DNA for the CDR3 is TGTGCCAGCAGGGGGAGGCAGGGCGTCGCCTACGAGCAGTACTTC. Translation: CASRGRQGVAYEQYF.